This T cell receptor beta chain was recorded in a study of vaccination effects on CD4 cells after COVID-19. TCRdb's copy holds only in-frame clones and misses some; the assay was immunoSEQ multiplex PCR. The sample has 65,000 to 95,000 clones; over 70% are singletons. As to this clone: Its cognate antigen is unknown.

V lost 7 bases and J lost 0, with 11 bases in between. CDR1 SGHRS and CDR2 YFSETQ come from the germline V gene. CDR3 length equals 14 residues. Antigen-specific CD4+ T cells expanded by the ViraFEST assay with viral peptide pools were then sequenced. After more than 8 days in culture, the CD4+ T cells were isolated. Either the BNT162b2 or mRNA-1273 vaccine was given to participants in two doses. This sequence originates from a human donor who received a COVID-19 vaccine. This chain connects TRBV5-1 to TRBJ1-3; D uncertain. This material consisted of CD4+ T cells from PBMCs cultured with HCoV-OC43 spike peptides, taken after COVID-19 vaccination. Subset: HCoV-OC43 spike overlapping peptide pool stimulation. CDR3 in DNA: TGCGCCAGCTCTTCCGATAGCTCTGGAAACACCATATATTTT. It codes for CASSSDSSGNTIYF.